The next 27 T cell receptor beta chains were all read from a single sample in a study of post-analysis software for immune sequencing data. Regarding the study as a whole: TRBV5-6, TRBV5-1 and TRBV20-1 were among five TRBV segments more frequent in patients than controls.

These receptors have no identified antigens. cDNA libraries of TCR beta carried unique molecular identifiers. In TCRdb, the PCR reads were re-called with MiXCR into one record per CDR3 protein. The table shows approximately 690,000 distinct CDR3 sequences, with approximately 60% occurring only once. Sequenced: blood. The receptors derive from a girl between 2 and 10 years old with multiple sclerosis.

The sample holds a few counts of this clonotype. This chain links TRBV29-1 with TRBJ2-3; no firm D call. Trimming took 2 bases from V and 1 from J, leaving 10 bases between them. This CDR3 spans 14 amino acids. Germline values: CDR1 SQVTM, CDR2 ANQGSEA. The CDR3 region has the DNA TGCAGCGTTGAAAGCAGCCGGGGCACAGATACGCAGTATTTT. This sequence encodes CSVESSRGTDTQYF.

This clonotype was found many times. The genes are TRBV28 and TRBJ2-7, with TRBD2 matching 7 bases. This CDR3 is built from 14 residues. The junction had 8 bases not matched to a gene; V was cut back by 7 bases and J by 2 bases. CDR1 is MDHEN and CDR2 is SYDVKM in the germline V gene. For the CDR3, the DNA is TGTGCCAGCAACGGGGGAGGGCCGACCTACGAGCAGTACTTC. Translating it yields CASNGGGPTYEQYF.

V gene TRBV6-1 combines with J gene TRBJ1-2, with D unresolved. Germline V gives CDR1 MNHNS, CDR2 SASEGT. CDR3 length: 13 amino acids. V lost 2 bases to trimming and J lost 3 bases, with 7 bases between them. The CDR3: CASSETVYYGYTF. The CDR3 DNA sequence: TGTGCCAGCAGTGAAACGGTTTACTATGGCTACACCTTC.

The chain recombines TRBV20-1 with TRBJ2-1, with TRBD2 identical over 9 bases. Germline lookup yields CDR1 DFQATT and CDR2 SNEGSKA (reference sequence). V lost 5 bases, J lost 7 bases, and 9 bases stayed unmatched. This CDR3 is 14 amino acids long. CDR3 nucleotide sequence: TGCAGTGCTGCCCCCGGGACTAGCTATAATGAGCAGTTCTTC. Its protein is CSAAPGTSYNEQFF.

The V gene is TRBV6-1, the J gene TRBJ1-2, with D hard to call. The germline V gene encodes CDR1 MNHNS and CDR2 SASEGT. V gave up 4 bases and J gave up 5 bases, with 14 bases separating them. The CDR3 spans 14 residues. Here the CDR3 DNA reads TGTGCCAGCAGTGCGGCGGCTGAAGGTTATGGCTACACCTTC. This gives the protein CASSAAAEGYGYTF.

This clonotype was detected a few times. The rearrangement links TRBV29-1 to TRBJ1-4, with 7 positions matching TRBD1. The CDR3 totals 13 residues. CDR1 is SQVTM, CDR2 ANQGSEA, per germline. Trimming at V came to 7 bases and at J to 5 bases, leaving 7 bases not matched to a gene. The CDR3 sequence: CSGQGTGNEKLFF. DNA of the CDR3: TGCAGCGGACAGGGTACTGGGAATGAAAAACTGTTTTTT.

This clonotype was detected a few times. V gene TRBV20-1 combines with J gene TRBJ2-3, with 9 bases that match TRBD2. Looked up from germline, CDR1 is DFQATT and CDR2 is SNEGSKA (reference sequence). The CDR3 extends over 15 amino acids. Germline trimming cut 3 bases from V and 0 bases from J; bases unmatched to any gene: 4. DNA of the CDR3: TGCAGTGCTAGTAGGCGGGGGGGGAGCACAGATACGCAGTATTTT. This encodes CSASRRGGSTDTQYF.

V usage is TRBV20-1 and J usage is TRBJ2-1, with 9 nucleotides matching TRBD2. Germline V CDR1 and CDR2: DFQATT, SNEGSKA (reference sequence). V dropped 4 bases and J dropped 6; count of bases not matched to a gene: 10. This CDR3 contains 15 residues. The CDR3 is CSATRVAGAGNEQFF. DNA of the CDR3: TGCAGTGCTACCCGGGTAGCGGGAGCTGGCAATGAGCAGTTCTTC.

As DNA, the CDR3 is TGTGCCAGCAGTTTTAGGTTGAAATCCTACAATGAGCAGTTCTTC. This gives the protein CASSFRLKSYNEQFF. The chain joins TRBV12-3 or TRBV12-4 to TRBJ2-1; no clear D gene. V lost 3 bases to trimming and J lost 1 base, with 10 bases between them. CDR3 length: 15 amino acids.

The gene calls are TRBV9 and TRBJ2-1; 11 bases agree with TRBD2. The germline V gene encodes CDR1 SGDLS and CDR2 YYNGEE. Trimming removed 4 bases from V and 4 bases from J; junction bases left unmatched: 7. The CDR3 runs to 16 residues. CDR3 DNA sequence: TGTGCCAGCAGCCCACCACTAGCGGGAGCTTACAATGAGCAGTTCTTC. Encoded protein: CASSPPLAGAYNEQFF.

This clonotype has just a few counts. The rearrangement links TRBV12-3 or TRBV12-4 to TRBJ1-5, with 9 nucleotides matching TRBD1. V trimming: 4 bases; J trimming: 0 bases; junction bases outside the gene matches: 4. This CDR3 has 16 amino acids. This chain's CDR3 is CASSSGQGPSNQPQHF. CDR3 DNA sequence: TGTGCCAGCAGTTCTGGACAGGGGCCTAGCAATCAGCCCCAGCATTTT.

The chain links TRBV4-1 to TRBJ2-5, with D maybe TRBD2 (5 bases). Germline V gene lookup returns CDR1 MGHRA and CDR2 YSYEKL. V was cut by 2 bases and J by 3 bases, with 10 bases left in between. This CDR3 is built from 14 residues. In DNA, the CDR3 is TGCGCCAGCAGCCAACCTAGCTTCGAAGAGACCCAGTACTTC. It encodes CASSQPSFEETQYF.

This clonotype has only a few counts. The CDR3 is CASSRTGGFEQYF. The CDR3 nucleotides read TGCGCCAGCAGCCGGACAGGGGGCTTCGAGCAGTACTTC. This rearrangement joins TRBV5-1 to TRBJ2-5, with 11 bases lining up with TRBD1. The tail of the sequence fits TRBJ2-7 better, so the J call may be wrong. The CDR3 spans 13 residues. Germline CDR1 SGHRS, CDR2 YFSETQ.

As DNA, the CDR3 is TGCAGTGCTAGGGGGGTTACCTACAATGAGCAGTTCTTC. As protein: CSARGVTYNEQFF. V usage is TRBV20-1 and J usage is TRBJ2-1; perhaps D is TRBD1 or TRBD2 (5 bases each). The CDR3 extends over 13 amino acids. The V end lost 3 bases, the J end lost 2 bases, and 8 bases lay between the germline ends. CDR1 and CDR2 from the germline V gene are DFQATT and SNEGSKA (reference sequence).

This clonotype was recorded once. This chain uses TRBV20-1 with TRBJ2-5; the D call may be TRBD1 or TRBD2 (5 bases each). The DNA matches TRBJ2-7 better at its end, which makes the J call doubtful. This CDR3 has 13 residues. CDR1 is DFQATT and CDR2 is SNEGSKA in the germline V gene (reference sequence). CDR3 sequence: CSAHRDGEYEQYF. The CDR3 DNA is TGCAGTGCTCACCGGGACGGAGAATACGAGCAGTACTTC.

This chain links TRBV12-3 or TRBV12-4 with TRBJ2-5; 7 bases are shared with TRBD1. Germline trimming cut 7 bases from V and 5 bases from J; bases unmatched to any gene: 10. The CDR3 is 14 amino acids. CDR3 bases: TGTGCCAGCACCCCTCGGGACAGAAGGGAGACCCAGTACTTC. It is translated as CASTPRDRRETQYF.

The chain combines TRBV5-6 with TRBJ2-1; the match to TRBD2 covers 7 bases. CDR3 length: 14 amino acids. Germline CDR1 reads SGHDT; CDR2 reads YYEEEE. Trimming removed 0 bases from V and 7 bases from J; junction bases left unmatched: 4. The DNA of the CDR3 is TGTGCCAGCAGCTTGGTTGGACTAGATAATGAGCAGTTCTTC. Translation: CASSLVGLDNEQFF.

The chain has TRBV12-3 or TRBV12-4 and TRBJ2-3; D gene unclear. Trimming took off 6 bases at V and 0 bases at J, with 16 bases between the two ends. There are 16 residues in the CDR3. In DNA form, the CDR3 reads TGTGCCAGCAGCCTCGCGGCGCATTCTAGCACAGATACGCAGTATTTT. This gives the protein CASSLAAHSSTDTQYF.

This chain connects TRBV12-3 or TRBV12-4 to TRBJ2-2; 8 bases are shared with TRBD2. Germline trimming cut 2 bases from V and 2 bases from J; bases unmatched to any gene: 7. The CDR3 consists of 17 residues. CDR3 in DNA: TGTGCCAGCAGTTTAAAAATGAGCGGGGGTAACACCGGGGAGCTGTTTTTT. It translates to CASSLKMSGGNTGELFF.

The V gene is TRBV7-9, the J gene TRBJ1-1, with D possibly being TRBD1 (5 bases). The V end lost 4 bases, the J end lost 4 bases, and 7 bases lay between the germline ends. The CDR3 consists of 12 residues. The V gene's germline CDR1 is SEHNR and CDR2 FQNEAQ (reference sequence). CDR3 residues: CASSSGFTEAFF. CDR3 in DNA: TGTGCCAGCAGCTCAGGGTTCACTGAAGCTTTCTTT.

Only a few counts were recorded for this clonotype. The V and J genes are TRBV5-1 and TRBJ2-1, with D perhaps matching TRBD2 (6 bases). V shed 2 bases and J shed 8 bases, with 17 bases lying between them. Germline V gene data show CDR1 as SGHRS and CDR2 as YFSETQ. The CDR3 sequence is 15 residues long. CDR3 coding DNA: TGCGCCAGCAGCTTATTTCTGGGGAGGATCGATGAGCAGTTCTTC. As protein: CASSLFLGRIDEQFF.

The rearrangement joins TRBV7-9 to TRBJ2-3; D may be TRBD1 (6 bases). This CDR3 comprises 16 residues. V gave up 5 bases and J gave up 2 bases, with 17 bases separating them. Looked up from germline, CDR1 is SEHNR and CDR2 is FQNEAQ (reference sequence). In DNA, the CDR3 is TGTGCCAGCAGCCCCCCCCGACAGGAGTACACAGATACGCAGTATTTT. Residues: CASSPPRQEYTDTQYF.

The chain is built from TRBV12-3 or TRBV12-4 and TRBJ2-3; D possibly corresponds to TRBD2 (6 bases). V was cut by 7 bases and J by 3 bases, with 14 bases left in between. The CDR3 has 14 residues. The CDR3 DNA reads as TGTGCCAGCAACCGGAACGGGGGAACAGATACGCAGTATTTT. Translating it yields CASNRNGGTDTQYF.

The chain employs TRBV5-1 and TRBJ2-3; the match to TRBD1 covers 8 bases. From germline, CDR1 is SGHRS and CDR2 YFSETQ. This CDR3 region has 15 residues. Trimming cost V 4 bases and J 2 bases; bases outside gene matches: 6. This CDR3 is CASSTGQGVTDTQYF. CDR3 bases: TGCGCCAGCAGCACCGGACAGGGAGTCACAGATACGCAGTATTTT. Using reference TRBV5-1 and TRBJ2-3 for the parts outside the CDR3, the full variable domain is KAGVTQTPRYLIKTRGQQVTLSCSPISGHRSVSWYQQTPGQGLQFLFEYFSETQRNKGNFPGRFSGRQFSNSRSEMNVSTLELGDSALYLCASSTGQGVTDTQYFGPGTRLTVL.

This clonotype occurred a few times. The chain combines TRBV6-5 with TRBJ2-7, with 8 bases identical to TRBD1. CDR3 length: 12 amino acids. J lost 2 bases, V lost 9 bases, and 3 bases had no gene match. Germline V gene lookup returns CDR1 MNHEY and CDR2 SVGAGI. Here the CDR3 DNA reads TGTGCCAGTGGACAGGGAACCTACGAGCAGTACTTC. This encodes CASGQGTYEQYF.

This clonotype was observed a few times. The CDR3 loop reads CSVERGGSLTYNEQFF. CDR3 DNA: TGCAGCGTTGAAAGAGGCGGTTCCCTCACTTACAATGAGCAGTTCTTC. The chain uses TRBV29-1 and TRBJ2-1; D is unresolved. The length of the CDR3 is 16 residues. Germline CDR1 and CDR2: SQVTM and ANQGSEA. V lost 2 bases and J 4 bases, leaving 18 bases between the germline ends.

The V call is TRBV6-5, the J call TRBJ2-2; a weak D match, TRBD1 (5 bases). Germline assignment: CDR1 MNHEY and CDR2 SVGAGI. This CDR3 comprises 14 residues. V shed 5 bases and J shed 2 bases, with 9 bases lying between them. The CDR3 DNA reads as TGTGCCAGCAGTCCGACAGATAACACCGGGGAGCTGTTTTTT. Translated: CASSPTDNTGELFF.